These 8 T cell receptor beta chains were sequenced from one sample in a study of vaccination and CD4 T cells after COVID-19. The antigens these receptors bind are not known. Cultured CD4+ T-cell DNA underwent Oncomine TCR Beta short-read sequencing. TCRdb analysed the PCR reads with MiXCR anew, one entry per CDR3 protein. The repertoire has approximately 18,000 distinct CDR3 sequences, 45% to 70% of them found once; the top ten carry 8% to 10%. Specified treatment: roughly 10-day PBMC culture with coronavirus spike peptide pools or control peptides (ViraFEST assay). Sequenced material: CD4+ T cells from blood, cultured in vitro. The receptors derive from a human donor who had recovered from COVID-19.

This chain links TRBV6-5 with TRBJ1-3, with D unclear. This CDR3 spans 14 amino acids. Germline CDR1 and CDR2: MNHEY and SVGAGI. Trimming removed 4 bases from V and 4 bases from J, with 11 bases in between. This CDR3 is CASSLETNGNTIYF. The CDR3, as DNA: TGTGCCAGCAGTTTAGAGACAAACGGAAACACCATATATTTT.

Written as DNA, the CDR3 is TGTGCCAGCAGGGAGACCACAGGAAGGGAAAAACTGTTTTTT. Amino acid sequence: CASRETTGREKLFF. The chain uses TRBV6-1 and TRBJ1-4, with D tentatively TRBD1 (5 bases). Germline CDR1 is MNHNS and CDR2 is SASEGT. The CDR3 is 14 amino acids. Trimming took 6 bases from V and 8 from J, leaving 16 bases between them.

V gene TRBV15 combines with J gene TRBJ2-1; 13 nucleotides agree with TRBD2. The CDR3 is made up of 21 amino acids. With 5 bases clipped from V and 0 bases from J, the junction kept 16 bases outside the gene matches. The germline gives CDR1 LNHNV, CDR2 YYDKDF (reference sequence). The CDR3 DNA sequence: TGTGCCACCAGCCCCCCGCCCCTACTAGCGGGAGGGGTAGGCTCCTACAATGAGCAGTTCTTC. Residues: CATSPPPLLAGGVGSYNEQFF. The full variable domain, its missing parts supplied by reference TRBV15 and TRBJ2-1, is DAMVIQNPRYQVTQFGKPVTLSCSQTLNHNVMYWYQQKSSQAPKLLFHYYDKDFNNEADTPDNFQSRRPNTSFCFLDIRSPGLGDTAMYLCATSPPPLLAGGVGSYNEQFFGPGTRLTVL.

The chain employs TRBV20-1 and TRBJ2-1; 10 nucleotides agree with TRBD2. The J segment lost 6 bases and the V segment lost 6 bases, leaving 8 bases of the junction unmatched. The CDR3 runs 14 residues. Germline-derived CDR1 and CDR2 are DFQATT and SNEGSKA (reference sequence). Written as DNA, the CDR3 is TGCAGTGCGGGAGGGGGACTAGCGATCAATGAGCAGTTCTTC. Translated: CSAGGGLAINEQFF.

The rearrangement uses TRBV11-3 and TRBJ2-7; possibly TRBD1 for D (6 bases). V gave up 6 bases and J gave up 2 bases, with 8 bases separating them. Germline V CDR1 and CDR2: SGHNT, YENEEA. This CDR3 has 12 residues. The CDR3 DNA is TGTGCCAGCAGTGGACAGCCCTACGAGCAGTACTTC. This translates into CASSGQPYEQYF.

In this sample, this clonotype turned up a few times. The rearrangement links TRBV6-1 to TRBJ1-2; TRBD1 is a possible D gene (6 bases). The CDR3 extends over 14 amino acids. V was trimmed by 6 bases and J by 8 bases, leaving 19 bases between them. CDR1 and CDR2 (germline): MNHNS, SASEGT. CDR3 nucleotides: TGTGCCAGCAGCTCCACCGGGACAAGCGGCGGCTACACCTTC. Translating it yields CASSSTGTSGGYTF.

This sequence joins TRBV29-1 and TRBJ1-2, with D possibly being TRBD1 (5 bases). V dropped 2 bases and J dropped 4 bases, with 8 bases sitting between them. The germline V gene encodes CDR1 SQVTM and CDR2 ANQGSEA. The CDR3 is 12 residues long. CDR3 sequence reads: CSVETGLYGYTF. In DNA form, the CDR3 reads TGCAGCGTTGAAACAGGTCTCTATGGCTACACCTTC.

The chain uses TRBV3-1 and TRBJ1-1, with no clear D. The ends were cut back, 0 bases at V and 5 bases at J, with 10 bases in the middle. The germline CDR1 and CDR2 sequences are LGHDT and YNNKEL (reference sequence). The CDR3 extends over 14 amino acids. CDR3 bases: TGTGCCAGCAGCCAAGATACGTTAAGAACTGAAGCTTTCTTT. Its protein is CASSQDTLRTEAFF.